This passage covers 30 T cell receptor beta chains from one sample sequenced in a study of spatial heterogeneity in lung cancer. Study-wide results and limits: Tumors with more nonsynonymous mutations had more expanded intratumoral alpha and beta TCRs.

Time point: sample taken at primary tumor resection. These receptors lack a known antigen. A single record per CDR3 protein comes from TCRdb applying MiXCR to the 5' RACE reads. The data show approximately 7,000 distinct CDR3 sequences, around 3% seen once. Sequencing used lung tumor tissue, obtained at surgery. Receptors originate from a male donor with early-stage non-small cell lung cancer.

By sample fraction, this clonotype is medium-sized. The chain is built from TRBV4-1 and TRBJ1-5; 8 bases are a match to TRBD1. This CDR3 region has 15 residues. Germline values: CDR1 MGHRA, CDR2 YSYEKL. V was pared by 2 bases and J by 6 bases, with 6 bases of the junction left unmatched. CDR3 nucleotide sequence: TGCGCCAGCAGCCAACTTACAGGGGGGGGTCAGCCCCAGCATTTT. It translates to CASSQLTGGGQPQHF.

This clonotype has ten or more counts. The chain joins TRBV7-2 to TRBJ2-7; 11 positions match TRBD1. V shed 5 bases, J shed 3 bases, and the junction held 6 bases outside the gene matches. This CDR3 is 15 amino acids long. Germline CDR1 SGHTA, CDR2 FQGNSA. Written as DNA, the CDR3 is TGTGCCAGCAGCGGGGGACAGGGGGTTCTCTACGAGCAGTACTTC. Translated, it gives CASSGGQGVLYEQYF.

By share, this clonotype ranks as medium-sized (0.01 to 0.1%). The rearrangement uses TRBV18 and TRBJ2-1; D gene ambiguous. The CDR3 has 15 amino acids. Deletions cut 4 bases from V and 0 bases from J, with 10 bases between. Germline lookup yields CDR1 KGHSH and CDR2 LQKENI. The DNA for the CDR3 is TGTGCCAGCTCACAAGAAGGTCTCTCCTACAATGAGCAGTTCTTC. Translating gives CASSQEGLSYNEQFF.

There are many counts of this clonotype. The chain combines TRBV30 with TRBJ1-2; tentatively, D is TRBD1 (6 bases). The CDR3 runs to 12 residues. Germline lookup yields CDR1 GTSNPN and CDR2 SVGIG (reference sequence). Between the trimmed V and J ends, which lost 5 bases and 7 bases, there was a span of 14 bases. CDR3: CAWGSRGSGYTF. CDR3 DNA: TGTGCCTGGGGGTCCAGGGGATCTGGCTACACCTTC.

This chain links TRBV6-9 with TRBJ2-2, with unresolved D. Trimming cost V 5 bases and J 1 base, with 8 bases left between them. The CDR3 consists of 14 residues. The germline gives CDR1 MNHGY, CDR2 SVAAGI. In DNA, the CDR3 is TGTGCCAGCAGTAAAGCCTTGAACACCGGGGAGCTGTTTTTT. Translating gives CASSKALNTGELFF.

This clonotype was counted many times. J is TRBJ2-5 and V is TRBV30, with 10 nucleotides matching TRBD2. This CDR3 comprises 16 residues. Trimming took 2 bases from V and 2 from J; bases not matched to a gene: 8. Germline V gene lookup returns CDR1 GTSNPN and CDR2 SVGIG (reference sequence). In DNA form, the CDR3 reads TGTGCCTGGAGTCCGCCGGGACTAGCGCTACAAGAGACCCAGTACTTC. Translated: CAWSPPGLALQETQYF.

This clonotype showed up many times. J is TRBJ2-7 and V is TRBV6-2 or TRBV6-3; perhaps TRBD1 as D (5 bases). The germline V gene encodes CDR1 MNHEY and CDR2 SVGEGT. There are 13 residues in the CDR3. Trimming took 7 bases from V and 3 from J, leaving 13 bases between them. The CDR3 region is CASTKGEGYEQYF. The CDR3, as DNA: TGTGCCAGCACTAAAGGGGAAGGCTACGAGCAGTACTTC.

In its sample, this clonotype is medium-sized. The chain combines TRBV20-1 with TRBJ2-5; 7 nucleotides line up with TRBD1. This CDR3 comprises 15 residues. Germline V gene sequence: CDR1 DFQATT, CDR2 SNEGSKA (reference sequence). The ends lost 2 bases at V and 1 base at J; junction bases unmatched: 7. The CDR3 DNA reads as TGCAGTGCTAGATCCCCGGGACAGTTCCAAGAGACCCAGTACTTC. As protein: CSARSPGQFQETQYF.

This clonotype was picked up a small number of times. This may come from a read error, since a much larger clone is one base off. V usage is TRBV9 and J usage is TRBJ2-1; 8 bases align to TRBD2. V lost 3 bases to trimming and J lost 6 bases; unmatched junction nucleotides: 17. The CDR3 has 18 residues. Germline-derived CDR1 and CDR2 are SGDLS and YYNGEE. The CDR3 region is CASSASSQGRGARNEQFF. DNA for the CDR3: TGTGCCAGCAGCGCATCCTCCCAGGGGCGGGGGGCCCGCAATGAGCAGTTCTTC.

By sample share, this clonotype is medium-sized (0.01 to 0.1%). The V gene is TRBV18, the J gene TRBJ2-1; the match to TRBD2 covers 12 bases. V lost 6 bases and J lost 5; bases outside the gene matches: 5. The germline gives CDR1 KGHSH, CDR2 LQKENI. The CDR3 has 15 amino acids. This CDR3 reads CASSLAGGPDNEQFF. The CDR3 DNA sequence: TGTGCCAGCTCCCTAGCGGGAGGGCCAGACAATGAGCAGTTCTTC.

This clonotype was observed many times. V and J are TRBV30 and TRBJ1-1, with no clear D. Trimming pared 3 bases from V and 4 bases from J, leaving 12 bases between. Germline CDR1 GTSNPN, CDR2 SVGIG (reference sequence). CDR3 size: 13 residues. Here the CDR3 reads CAWSGRWVTEAFF. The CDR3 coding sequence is TGTGCCTGGAGCGGAAGATGGGTCACTGAAGCTTTCTTT. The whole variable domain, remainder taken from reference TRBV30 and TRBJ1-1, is SQTIHQWPATLVQPVGSPLSLECTVEGTSNPNLYWYRQAAGRGLQLLFYSVGIGQISSEVPQNLSASRPQDRQFILSSKKLLLSDSGFYLCAWSGRWVTEAFFGQGTRLTVV.

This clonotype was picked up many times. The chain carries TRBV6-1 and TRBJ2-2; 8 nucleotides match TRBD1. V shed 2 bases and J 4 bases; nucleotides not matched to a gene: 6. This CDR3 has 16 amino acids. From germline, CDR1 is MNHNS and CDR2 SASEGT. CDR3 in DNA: TGTGCCAGCAGTGAATTGACACAGGGGGGCACCGGGGAGCTGTTTTTT. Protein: CASSELTQGGTGELFF.

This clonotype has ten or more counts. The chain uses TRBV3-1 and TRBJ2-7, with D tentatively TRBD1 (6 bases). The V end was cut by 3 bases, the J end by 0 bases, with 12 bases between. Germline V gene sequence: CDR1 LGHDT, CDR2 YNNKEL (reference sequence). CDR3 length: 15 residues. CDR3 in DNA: TGTGCCAGCAGCCAGCTGACAGGACCCTCCTACGAGCAGTACTTC. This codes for CASSQLTGPSYEQYF.

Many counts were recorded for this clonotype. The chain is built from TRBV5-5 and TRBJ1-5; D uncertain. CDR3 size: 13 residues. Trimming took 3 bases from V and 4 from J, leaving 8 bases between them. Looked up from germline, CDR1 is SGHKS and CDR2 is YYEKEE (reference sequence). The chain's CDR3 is CASSSAANQPQHF. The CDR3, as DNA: TGTGCCAGCAGCTCCGCCGCGAATCAGCCCCAGCATTTT.

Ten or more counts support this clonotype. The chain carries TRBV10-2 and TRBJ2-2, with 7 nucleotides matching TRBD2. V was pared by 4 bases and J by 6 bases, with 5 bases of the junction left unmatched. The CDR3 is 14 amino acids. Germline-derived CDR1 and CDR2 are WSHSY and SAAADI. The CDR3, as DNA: TGCGCCAGCAGTGCGAGGGCGGGGGCCGGGGAGCTGTTTTTT. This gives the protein CASSARAGAGELFF.

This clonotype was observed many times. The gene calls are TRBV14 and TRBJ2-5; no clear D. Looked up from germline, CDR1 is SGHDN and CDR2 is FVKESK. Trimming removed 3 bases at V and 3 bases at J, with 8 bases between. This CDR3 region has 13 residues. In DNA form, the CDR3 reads TGTGCCAGCAGCCATAGAAGGGAAGAGACCCAGTACTTC. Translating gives CASSHRREETQYF.

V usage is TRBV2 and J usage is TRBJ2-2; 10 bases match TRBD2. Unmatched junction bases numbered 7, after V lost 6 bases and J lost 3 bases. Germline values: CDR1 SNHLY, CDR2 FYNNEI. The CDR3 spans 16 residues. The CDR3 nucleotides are TGTGCCAGCAGCGGGCTAGCGGGGGCCTACACCGGGGAGCTGTTTTTT. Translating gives CASSGLAGAYTGELFF.

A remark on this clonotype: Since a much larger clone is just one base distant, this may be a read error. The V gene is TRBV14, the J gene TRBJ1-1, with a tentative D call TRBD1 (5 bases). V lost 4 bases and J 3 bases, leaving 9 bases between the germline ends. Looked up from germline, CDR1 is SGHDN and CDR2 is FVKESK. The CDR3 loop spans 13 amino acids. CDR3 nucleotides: TGTGCCAGCAGCCGAAGGGGACACACTGAAGCTTTCTTT. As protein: CASSRRGHTEAFF.

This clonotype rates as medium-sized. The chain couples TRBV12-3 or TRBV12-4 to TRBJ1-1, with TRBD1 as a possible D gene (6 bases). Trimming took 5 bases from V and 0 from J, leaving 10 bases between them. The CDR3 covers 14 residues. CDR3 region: CASSLRGMNTEAFF. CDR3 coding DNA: TGTGCCAGCAGTCTTAGGGGGATGAACACTGAAGCTTTCTTT.

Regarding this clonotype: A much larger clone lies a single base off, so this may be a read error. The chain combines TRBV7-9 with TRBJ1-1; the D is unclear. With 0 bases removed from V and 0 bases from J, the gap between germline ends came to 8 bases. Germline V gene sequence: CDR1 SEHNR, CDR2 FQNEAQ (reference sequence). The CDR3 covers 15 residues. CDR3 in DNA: TGTGCCAGCAGCTTAGCGGAGGGTATGAACACTGAAGCTTTCTTT. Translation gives CASSLAEGMNTEAFF.

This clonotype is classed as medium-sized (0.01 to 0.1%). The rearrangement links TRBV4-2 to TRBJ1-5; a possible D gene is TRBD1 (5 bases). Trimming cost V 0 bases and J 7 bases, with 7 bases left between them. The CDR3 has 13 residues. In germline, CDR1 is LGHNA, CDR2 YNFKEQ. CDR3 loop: CASSQEGEQPQHF. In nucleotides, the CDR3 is TGTGCCAGCAGCCAAGAAGGGGAACAGCCCCAGCATTTT.

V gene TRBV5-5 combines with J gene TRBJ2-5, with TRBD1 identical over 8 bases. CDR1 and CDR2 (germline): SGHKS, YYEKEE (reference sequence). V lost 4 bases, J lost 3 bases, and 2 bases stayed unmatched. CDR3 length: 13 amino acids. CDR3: CASSHRGEETQYF. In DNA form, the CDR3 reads TGTGCCAGCAGCCACAGGGGGGAAGAGACCCAGTACTTC.

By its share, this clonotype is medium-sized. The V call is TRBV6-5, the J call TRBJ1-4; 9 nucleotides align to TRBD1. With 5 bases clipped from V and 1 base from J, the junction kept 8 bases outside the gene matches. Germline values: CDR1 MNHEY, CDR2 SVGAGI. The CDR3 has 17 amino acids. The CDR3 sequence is CASSPSGQGRTNEKLFF. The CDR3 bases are TGTGCCAGCAGTCCCTCGGGACAGGGACGAACTAATGAAAAACTGTTTTTT.

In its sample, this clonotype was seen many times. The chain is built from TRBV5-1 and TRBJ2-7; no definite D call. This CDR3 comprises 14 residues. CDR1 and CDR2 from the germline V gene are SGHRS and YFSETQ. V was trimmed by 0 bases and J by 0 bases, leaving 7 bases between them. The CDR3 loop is CASSLEGSSYEQYF. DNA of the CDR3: TGCGCCAGCAGCTTGGAAGGTAGCTCCTACGAGCAGTACTTC.

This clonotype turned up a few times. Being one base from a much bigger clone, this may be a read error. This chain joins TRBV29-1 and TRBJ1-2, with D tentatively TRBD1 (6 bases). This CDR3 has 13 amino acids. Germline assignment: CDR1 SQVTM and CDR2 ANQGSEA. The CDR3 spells CSAKTGSNYGDTF. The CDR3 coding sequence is TGCAGCGCAAAGACAGGTAGTAACTATGGCGACACCTTC.

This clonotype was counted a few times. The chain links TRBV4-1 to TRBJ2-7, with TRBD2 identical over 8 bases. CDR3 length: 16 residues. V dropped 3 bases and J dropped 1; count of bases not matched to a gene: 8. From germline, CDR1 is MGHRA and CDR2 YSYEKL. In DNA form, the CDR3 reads TGCGCCAGCAGCCAGCTAGCGGGTCGCGCATCCTACGAGCAGTACTTC. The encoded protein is CASSQLAGRASYEQYF.

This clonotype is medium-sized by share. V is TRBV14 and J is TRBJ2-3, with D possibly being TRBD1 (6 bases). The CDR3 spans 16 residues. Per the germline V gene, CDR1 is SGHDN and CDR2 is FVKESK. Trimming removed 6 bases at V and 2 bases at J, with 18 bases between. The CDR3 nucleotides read TGTGCCAGCAGTCGAAATACAGGGACCCCCACAGATACGCAGTATTTT. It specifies CASSRNTGTPTDTQYF.

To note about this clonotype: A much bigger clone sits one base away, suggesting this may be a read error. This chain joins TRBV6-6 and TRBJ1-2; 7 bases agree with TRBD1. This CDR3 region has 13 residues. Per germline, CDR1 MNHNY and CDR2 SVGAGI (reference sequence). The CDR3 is CASRYRGYGGDTF. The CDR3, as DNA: TGTGCCAGCAGATACAGGGGATATGGTGGCGACACCTTC.

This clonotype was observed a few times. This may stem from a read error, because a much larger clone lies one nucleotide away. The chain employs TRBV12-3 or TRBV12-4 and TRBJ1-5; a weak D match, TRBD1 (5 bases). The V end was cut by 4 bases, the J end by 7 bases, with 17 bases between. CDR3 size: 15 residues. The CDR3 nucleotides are TGTGCCAGCAGTTCAAGAGGGGTAGGGTGCCAGCCCCAGCATTTT. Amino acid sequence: CASSSRGVGCQPQHF.

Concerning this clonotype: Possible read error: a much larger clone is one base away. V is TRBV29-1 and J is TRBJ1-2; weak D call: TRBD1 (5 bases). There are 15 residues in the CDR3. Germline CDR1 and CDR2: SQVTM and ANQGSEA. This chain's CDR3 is CSVEDRSRVVDGYNF. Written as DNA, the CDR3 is TGCAGCGTTGAAGATAGGTCCAGGGTCGTCGATGGCTACAACTTC. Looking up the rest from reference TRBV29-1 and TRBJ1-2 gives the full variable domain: SAVISQKPSRDICQRGTSLTIQCQVDSQVTMMFWYRQQPGQSLTLIATANQGSEATYESGFVIDKFPISRPNLTFSTLTVSNMSPEDSSIYLCSVEDRSRVVDGYNFGSGTRLTVV.